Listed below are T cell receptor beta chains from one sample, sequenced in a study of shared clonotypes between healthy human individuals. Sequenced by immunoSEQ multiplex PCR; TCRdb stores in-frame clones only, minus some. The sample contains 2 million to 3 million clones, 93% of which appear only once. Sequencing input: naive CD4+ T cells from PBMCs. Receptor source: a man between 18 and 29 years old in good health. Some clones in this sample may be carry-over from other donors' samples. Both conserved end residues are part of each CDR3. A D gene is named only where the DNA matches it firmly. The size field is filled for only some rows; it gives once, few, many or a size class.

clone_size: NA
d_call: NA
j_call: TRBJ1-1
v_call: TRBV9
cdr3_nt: TGTGCCAGCAGCGCCCGGACAGTCGCGAGTGAAGCTTTCTTT
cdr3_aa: CASSARTVASEAFF

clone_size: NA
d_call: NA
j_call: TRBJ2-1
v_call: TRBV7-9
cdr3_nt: TGTGCCAGCAGCCGGGACTCCAATGAGCAGTTCTTC
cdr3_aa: CASSRDSNEQFF

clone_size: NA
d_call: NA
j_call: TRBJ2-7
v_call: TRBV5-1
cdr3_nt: TGCGCCAGCAGCCGATCCTCGGACGGCTACGAGCAGTACTTC
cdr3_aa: CASSRSSDGYEQYF

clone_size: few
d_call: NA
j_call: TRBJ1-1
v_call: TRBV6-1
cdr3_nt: TGTGCCAGCTATAGGCTTGAAGCTTTCTTT
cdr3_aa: CASYRLEAFF

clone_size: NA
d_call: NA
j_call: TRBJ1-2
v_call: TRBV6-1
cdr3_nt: TGTGCCAGCAGTGAAGCCGGAAGGGTAGGTGGCTACACCTTC
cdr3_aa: CASSEAGRVGGYTF

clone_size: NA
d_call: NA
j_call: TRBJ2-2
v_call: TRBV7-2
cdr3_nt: TGTGCCAGCAGCTTAGTGGGGGCAAAGACCGGGGAGCTGTTTTTT
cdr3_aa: CASSLVGAKTGELFF

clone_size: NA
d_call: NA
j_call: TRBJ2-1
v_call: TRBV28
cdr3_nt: TGTGCCAGCAGTTTGAAACAGTTCTACAATGAGCAGTTCTTC
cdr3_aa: CASSLKQFYNEQFF

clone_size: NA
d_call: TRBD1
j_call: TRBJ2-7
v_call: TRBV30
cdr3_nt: TGTGCCTGGAGGGGACAGGGGGCCTACGAGCAGTACTTC
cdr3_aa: CAWRGQGAYEQYF

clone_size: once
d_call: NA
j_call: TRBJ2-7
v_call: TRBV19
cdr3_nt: TGTGCCACGTCCAGGGGTCCATCCTACGAGCAGTACTTC
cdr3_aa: CATSRGPSYEQYF

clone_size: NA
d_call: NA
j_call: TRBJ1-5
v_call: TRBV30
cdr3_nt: TGTGCCTGGAGCCCATCATTCAATCAGCCCCAGCATTTT
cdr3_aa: CAWSPSFNQPQHF

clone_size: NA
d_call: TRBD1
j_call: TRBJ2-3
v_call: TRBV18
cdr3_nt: TGTGCCAGCTCGCCGGGACAGGAGCTCACAGATACGCAGTATTTT
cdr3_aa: CASSPGQELTDTQYF

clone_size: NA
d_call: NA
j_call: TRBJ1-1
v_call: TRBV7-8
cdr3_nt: TGTGCCAGCAGCACCCGGACCGATACTGAAGCTTTCTTT
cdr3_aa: CASSTRTDTEAFF

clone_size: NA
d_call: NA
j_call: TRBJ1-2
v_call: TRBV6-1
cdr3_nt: TGTGCCAGCAGTGGGGGACCCAACTATGGCTACACCTTC
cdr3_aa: CASSGGPNYGYTF

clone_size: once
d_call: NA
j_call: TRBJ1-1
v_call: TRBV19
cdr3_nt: TGTGCCAGTATGAGGTCCGGCGGGGCGAACACTGAAGCTTTCTTT
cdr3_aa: CASMRSGGANTEAFF

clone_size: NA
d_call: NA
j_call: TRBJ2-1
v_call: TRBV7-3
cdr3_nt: TGTGCCAGCAAACCCTTCGGGACTCACAATGAGCAGTTCTTC
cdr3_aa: CASKPFGTHNEQFF

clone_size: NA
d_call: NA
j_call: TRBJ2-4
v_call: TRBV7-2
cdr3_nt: TGTGCCAGCAGCGGTAGCCGGGAGCTCGACTCTAAAAAGGACATTCAGTACTTC
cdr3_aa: CASSGSRELDSKKDIQYF

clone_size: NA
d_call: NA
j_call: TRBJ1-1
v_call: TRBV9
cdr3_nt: TGTGCCAGCAGCGTAGAGCCCGTGGGGAACACTGAAGCTTTCTTT
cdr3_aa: CASSVEPVGNTEAFF

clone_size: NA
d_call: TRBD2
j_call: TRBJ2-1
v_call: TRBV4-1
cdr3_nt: TGCGCCAGCAGCCACTTAGCGGGAGTCAAGAATGAGCAGTTCTTC
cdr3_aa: CASSHLAGVKNEQFF

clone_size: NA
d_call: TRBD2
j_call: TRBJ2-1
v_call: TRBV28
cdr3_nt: TGTGCCAGCACCGGACTAGCGGCGAAAAATTACAATGAGCAGTTCTTC
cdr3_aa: CASTGLAAKNYNEQFF

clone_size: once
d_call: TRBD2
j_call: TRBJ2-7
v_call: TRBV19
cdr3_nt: TGTGCCAGTAGTACCCTTGCTAGCGGGAACTACGAGCAGTACTTC
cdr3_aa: CASSTLASGNYEQYF

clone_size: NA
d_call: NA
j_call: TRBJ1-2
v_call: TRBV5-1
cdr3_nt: TGCGCCAGCAGCTCCGGACAGAGTAACTATGGCTACACCTTC
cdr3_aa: CASSSGQSNYGYTF

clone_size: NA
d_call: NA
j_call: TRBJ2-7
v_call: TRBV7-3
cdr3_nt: TGTGCCAGCAGCTCACAATCCGGGACTTTCTACTTC
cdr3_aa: CASSSQSGTFYF

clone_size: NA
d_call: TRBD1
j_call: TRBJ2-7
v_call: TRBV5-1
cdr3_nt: TGCGCCAGCAAGTGGGACAGTCCGTACGAGCAGTACTTC
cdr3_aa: CASKWDSPYEQYF

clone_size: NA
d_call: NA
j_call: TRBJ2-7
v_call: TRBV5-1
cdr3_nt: TGCGCCAGCAGGCGACTACCGAGCTCCTACGAGCAGTACTTC
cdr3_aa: CASRRLPSSYEQYF

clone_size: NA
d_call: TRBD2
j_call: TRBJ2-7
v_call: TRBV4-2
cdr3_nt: TGTGCCAGCAGCCCTGTCGAGGCTAGCGGGAGCTACGAGCAGTACTTC
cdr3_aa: CASSPVEASGSYEQYF

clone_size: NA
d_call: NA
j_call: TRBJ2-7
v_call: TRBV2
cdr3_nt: TGTGCCAGCAGTGACGCGGCCTACGAGCAGTACTTC
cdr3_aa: CASSDAAYEQYF

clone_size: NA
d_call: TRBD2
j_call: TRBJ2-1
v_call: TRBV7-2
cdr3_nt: TGTGCCAGCAGCTTTAGACTAGCGGGACTCGGCAATGAGCAGTTCTTC
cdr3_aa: CASSFRLAGLGNEQFF

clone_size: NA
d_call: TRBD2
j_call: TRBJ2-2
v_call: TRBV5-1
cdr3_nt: TGCGCCAGCAAATTAGCGGGAGTAGGCACCGGGGAGCTGTTTTTT
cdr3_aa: CASKLAGVGTGELFF

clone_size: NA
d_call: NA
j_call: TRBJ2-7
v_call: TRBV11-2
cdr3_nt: TGTGCCAGCAGCTCGGGCGGGCCTTACGAGCAGTACTTC
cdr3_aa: CASSSGGPYEQYF

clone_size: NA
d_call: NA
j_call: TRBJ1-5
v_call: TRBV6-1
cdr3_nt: TGTGCCAGCACACAAGTCAATCAGCCCCAGCATTTT
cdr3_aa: CASTQVNQPQHF

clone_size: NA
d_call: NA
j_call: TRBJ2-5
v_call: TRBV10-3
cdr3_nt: TGTGCCATCAGTGAGTCGAGGGGGGGCGCGGGTAAAGAGACCCAGTACTTC
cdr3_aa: CAISESRGGAGKETQYF

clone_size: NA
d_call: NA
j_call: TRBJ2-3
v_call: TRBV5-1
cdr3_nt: TGCGCCAGCAGCCCGGACAGACCCACAGATACGCAGTATTTT
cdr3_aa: CASSPDRPTDTQYF

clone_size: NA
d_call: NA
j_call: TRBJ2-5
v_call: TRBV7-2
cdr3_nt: TGTGCCAGCAGCTTAGGCTGGGGGGAACTTCAAGAGACCCAGTACTTC
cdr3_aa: CASSLGWGELQETQYF

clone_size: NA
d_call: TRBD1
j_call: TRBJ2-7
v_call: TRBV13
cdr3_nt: TGTGCCAGCAGCCCCAGACAGGGCGGGTACGAGCAGTACTTC
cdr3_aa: CASSPRQGGYEQYF

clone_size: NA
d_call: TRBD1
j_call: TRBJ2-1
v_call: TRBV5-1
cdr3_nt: TGCGCCAGCAGCTCAACCGCCGGGACAGGGGGCGATGAGCAGTTCTTC
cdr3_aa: CASSSTAGTGGDEQFF

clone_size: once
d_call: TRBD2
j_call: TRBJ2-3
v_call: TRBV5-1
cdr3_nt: TGCGCCAGCAGCCACGGACTAGCGGATACCACAGATACGCAGTATTTT
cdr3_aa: CASSHGLADTTDTQYF